The clone carrying this T cell receptor beta chain was recorded a few times. This entry belongs to a study of blood T cells in healthy people across ages. Using a J-beta primer mix together with a sample-barcoded 5' primer, a second PCR was run for roughly 6 to 11 cycles. Each CDR3 protein gets one entry after TCRdb re-called the 5' RACE reads with MiXCR. Of 1.5 million to 1.8 million distinct CDR3 sequences in the sample, around 40% are singletons; the top ten hold roughly 3.7%. The sequence came from a woman aged 18-29 years in good health. Sequences were obtained from blood.

CDR3 residues: CASSAFIRSSGKTDTQYF. CDR3 in DNA: TGTGCCAGCAGTGCCTTTATTAGGTCTAGCGGGAAAACAGATACGCAGTATTTT. V is TRBV28 and J is TRBJ2-3, with 9 bases matching TRBD2. CDR1 and CDR2 from the germline V gene are MDHEN and SYDVKM. The CDR3 loop spans 18 amino acids. The V segment lost 5 bases and the J segment 3 bases; nucleotides outside the gene matches: 15. The entire variable domain, with the rest obtained from reference TRBV28 and TRBJ2-3, is as follows: DVKVTQSSRYLVKRTGEKVFLECVQDMDHENMFWYRQDPGLGLRLIYFSYDVKMKEKGDIPEGYSVSREKKERFSLILESASTNQTSMYLCASSAFIRSSGKTDTQYFGPGTRLTVL.